This TCR beta chain was sequenced during a study of shared clonotypes between healthy human individuals. The length of the CDR3 is 15 residues. CDR1 is SGHNT, CDR2 YYREEE, per germline (reference sequence). Assay: immunoSEQ multiplex PCR; the TCRdb copy retains only in-frame clones and omits some. The sample includes about 180,000 clones, around 93% seen only once; the top ten take 0.067%. The specimen sequenced was naive CD4+ T cells sorted from blood. The subset denotes: CD45RA+ positively selected. The TCR sequence derives from a woman between 25 and 40 years old in good health. This sequence joins TRBV5-4 and TRBJ2-5; either TRBD1 or TRBD2 may fit D (5 bases each). The J call may be wrong; the DNA end is better matched by TRBJ2-7. In DNA, the CDR3 is TGTGCCAGCAGCTTGGTTGGGACCGACGCTTACGAGCAGTACTTC. Its translation is CASSLVGTDAYEQYF.